These 23 T cell receptor beta chains were all obtained from the same sample, sequenced in a study of early T cells in non-severe SARS-CoV-2 infection (dated by TCRdb to about 2021). The library was generated by 5' RACE. TCRdb names NextSeq 500 as the instrument used. Starting from the raw public reads, TCRdb applied fastp trimming at Q25, assembled clones with MiXCR and retained in-frame beta chains. Rows matching on CDR3 protein sequence are summarized as one entry with the most common DNA and genes. Counted in this sample were 25,000 to 35,000 distinct CDR3 sequences; more than 6% of them appeared once. 4% to 4.5% of the sample belongs to the ten largest clones. Sequencing used whole blood. Every receptor here comes from an adult who was a healthcare worker with PCR-confirmed SARS-CoV-2 infection or an uninfected control (not recorded which).

CDR3 region: CAWNSASLVRNEQFF. CDR3 DNA: TGTGCCTGGAATTCGGCTAGTTTGGTTCGCAATGAGCAGTTCTTC. The V call is TRBV30, the J call TRBJ2-1; D remains unclear. The CDR3 covers 15 residues. V shed 4 bases and J shed 6 bases, with 19 bases lying between them. Per germline, CDR1 GTSNPN and CDR2 SVGIG (reference sequence).

This rearrangement joins TRBV3-1 to TRBJ2-3; no clear D gene. CDR1 LGHDT and CDR2 YNNKEL come from the germline V gene (reference sequence). The CDR3 is 15 residues long. V was trimmed by 2 bases and J by 0 bases, leaving 9 bases between them. CDR3 DNA sequence: TGTGCCAGCAGCCAAACCGGCCGGAGCACAGATACGCAGTATTTT. Protein: CASSQTGRSTDTQYF.

This clonotype occurred many times. The chain links TRBV30 to TRBJ1-6; D unresolved. Trimming removed 5 bases from V and 5 bases from J, with 7 bases in between. The germline gives CDR1 GTSNPN, CDR2 SVGIG (reference sequence). The CDR3 runs to 12 residues. The CDR3 is CAWVRHNSPLHF. CDR3 sequence (DNA): TGTGCCTGGGTGAGACATAATTCACCCCTCCACTTT.

This clonotype has at least ten counts. The chain links TRBV19 to TRBJ2-1; the D gene is possibly TRBD2 (6 bases). Germline V gene lookup returns CDR1 LNHDA and CDR2 SQIVND (reference sequence). Deletions cut 7 bases from V and 8 bases from J, with 15 bases between. This CDR3 contains 13 residues. The CDR3 sequence is CASTGTYWDEQFF. The CDR3 coding sequence is TGTGCCAGTACCGGGACTTATTGGGATGAGCAGTTCTTC.

Comments on this clonotype: A clone one base away is much larger, so this may be a read error. V and J are TRBV4-2 and TRBJ2-7, with 13 bases lining up with TRBD2. The junction had 12 bases not matched to a gene; V was cut back by 2 bases and J by 2 bases. The CDR3 spans 19 residues. The germline CDR1 and CDR2 sequences are LGHNA and YNFKEQ. CDR3: CASSQRTPGLAGSPYEQYF. The CDR3 DNA reads TGTGCCAGCAGCCAAAGGACGCCGGGACTAGCGGGAAGCCCCTACGAGCAGTACTTC.

This clonotype has a handful of counts. This chain connects TRBV2 to TRBJ1-2; TRBD1 matches at 7 bases. CDR3 length equals 14 residues. The V gene's germline CDR1 is SNHLY and CDR2 FYNNEI. V lost 5 bases to trimming and J lost 5 bases; unmatched junction nucleotides: 8. In DNA form, the CDR3 reads TGTGCCAGCAGTTCCACCGGGACAGAATATGGCTACACCTTC. Encoded protein: CASSSTGTEYGYTF. The full variable domain, with the rest looked up from reference TRBV2 and TRBJ1-2, is EPEVTQTPSHQVTQMGQEVILRCVPISNHLYFYWYRQILGQKVEFLVSFYNNEISEKSEIFDDQFSVERPDGSNFTLKIRSTKLEDSAMYFCASSSTGTEYGYTFGSGTRLTVV.

This clonotype was seen a few times. J is TRBJ2-7 and V is TRBV19; 7 positions match TRBD2. There are 15 residues in the CDR3. V lost 4 bases, J lost 0 bases, and 6 bases stayed unmatched. The germline V gene encodes CDR1 LNHDA and CDR2 SQIVND (reference sequence). CDR3 sequence (DNA): TGTGCCAGTAGTACCGGGACTACCTTCTCCTACGAGCAGTACTTC. Its translation: CASSTGTTFSYEQYF.

Many counts were recorded for this clonotype. The CDR3 loop reads CASSSLVTQGPNYEAFF. CDR3 DNA sequence: TGTGCCAGCAGTTCCTTAGTAACCCAGGGGCCTAACTACGAAGCTTTCTTT. The genes are TRBV27 and TRBJ1-1; weak D call: TRBD1 (6 bases). The CDR3 spans 17 residues. Germline assignment: CDR1 MNHEY and CDR2 SMNVEV (reference sequence). V lost 4 bases and J lost 8, with 26 bases in between.

This clonotype was seen ten or more times. The chain carries TRBV27 and TRBJ2-2; 7 bases match TRBD1. Germline V gene lookup returns CDR1 MNHEY and CDR2 SMNVEV (reference sequence). The CDR3 totals 13 residues. Unmatched junction bases numbered 1, after V lost 6 bases and J lost 3 bases. In nucleotides, the CDR3 is TGTGCCAGCAGCACAGGGGACACCGGGGAGCTGTTTTTT. Amino acid sequence: CASSTGDTGELFF.

This clonotype was observed many times. J is TRBJ2-7 and V is TRBV29-1, with D maybe TRBD1 (5 bases). The length of the CDR3 is 12 residues. Trimming shortened V by 7 bases and J by 5 bases, and 15 bases separated the two germline ends. The germline gives CDR1 SQVTM, CDR2 ANQGSEA. The CDR3 loop reads CSAQGIRDEQYF. CDR3 nucleotide sequence: TGCAGCGCCCAGGGAATACGGGACGAGCAGTACTTC.

This clonotype occurred many times. This sequence joins TRBV3-1 and TRBJ1-2; D is unresolved. The germline CDR1 and CDR2 sequences are LGHDT and YNNKEL (reference sequence). The CDR3 spans 15 residues. V lost 3 bases and J lost 0, with 11 bases in between. The DNA for the CDR3 is TGTGCCAGCAGCCAGGGTCAAGGAGCTAACTATGGCTACACCTTC. It yields the protein CASSQGQGANYGYTF.

Many counts were recorded for this clonotype. V is TRBV10-1 and J is TRBJ2-5, with TRBD1 identical over 7 bases. V shed 5 bases and J 2 bases; nucleotides not matched to a gene: 5. Germline-derived CDR1 and CDR2 are WNHNN and SYGVQD (reference sequence). The CDR3 is made up of 14 amino acids. In DNA, the CDR3 is TGCGCCAGCAGTCCGGGACAGTCACAAGAGACCCAGTACTTC. Translating gives CASSPGQSQETQYF.

In this sample, this clonotype turned up many times. Here the CDR3 DNA reads TGTGCCAGCAGTTTTCAGGCATCGCCCAATTCTGGGGCCAACGTCCTGACTTTC. This sequence encodes CASSFQASPNSGANVLTF. This rearrangement joins TRBV12-3 or TRBV12-4 to TRBJ2-6; D is uncertain. The CDR3 extends over 18 amino acids. Trimming left V 3 bases short and J 1 base short, with 16 bases between.

Comments on this clonotype: This may arise from a read error, as a much more abundant clone is one base away. V usage is TRBV19 and J usage is TRBJ2-5; D is undetermined. This CDR3 is 13 amino acids long. V gave up 5 bases and J gave up 5 bases, with 12 bases separating them. Per the germline V gene, CDR1 is LNHDA and CDR2 is SQIVND (reference sequence). CDR3 sequence: CASSVPAGETQYF. The CDR3 region has the DNA TGTGCCAGTAGTGTGCCGGCTGGGGAGACCCAGTACTTC.

There are many counts of this clonotype. The rearrangement links TRBV11-2 to TRBJ2-3; 8 bases map to TRBD2. The V gene end was trimmed by 3 bases and the J gene end by 10 bases; junction bases not matched to a gene: 9. Germline assignment: CDR1 SGHAT and CDR2 FQNNGV. The CDR3 covers 14 residues. DNA for the CDR3: TGTGCCAGCAGCTTGGGACTAGAGGGTTCATCGCAGTATTTT. It specifies CASSLGLEGSSQYF.

This clonotype was seen many times. J is TRBJ1-2 and V is TRBV2, with D perhaps TRBD1 (6 bases). The germline V gene encodes CDR1 SNHLY and CDR2 FYNNEI. Trimming took off 5 bases at V and 4 bases at J, with 8 bases between the two ends. The CDR3 has 12 residues. CDR3 loop: CASSQGFYGYTF. The CDR3 nucleotides are TGTGCCAGCAGTCAGGGGTTCTATGGCTACACCTTC.

By frequency in the sample, this clonotype is medium-sized. V gene TRBV29-1 combines with J gene TRBJ1-4; D gene ambiguous. V lost 4 bases and J lost 5, with 8 bases in between. Germline V gene sequence: CDR1 SQVTM, CDR2 ANQGSEA. The CDR3 totals 12 residues. CDR3 DNA sequence: TGCAGCGTTGTGGCCAGAAATGAAAAACTGTTTTTT. Translation gives CSVVARNEKLFF.

This clonotype was picked up many times. The chain carries TRBV12-3 or TRBV12-4 and TRBJ2-5; 7 bases fit TRBD1. This CDR3 is built from 13 residues. V lost 3 bases, J lost 5 bases, and 3 bases stayed unmatched. CDR3 nucleotide sequence: TGTGCCAGCAGTTTGAGGGGGCTTGAGACCCAGTACTTC. Its translation is CASSLRGLETQYF.

This clonotype has at least ten counts. The rearrangement joins TRBV5-1 to TRBJ2-5; TRBD2 matches 9 bases. J was trimmed by 4 bases and V by 4 bases; bases with no gene match: 8. Germline assignment: CDR1 SGHRS and CDR2 YFSETQ. The CDR3 is 15 amino acids. The CDR3 protein is CASSRALAGLETQYF. The CDR3 region has the DNA TGCGCCAGCAGCCGAGCCCTAGCGGGGCTAGAGACCCAGTACTTC.

This clonotype was picked up a small number of times. The chain has TRBV2 and TRBJ2-1; 7 positions agree with TRBD1. Losses at the gene ends were 6 bases for V and 5 bases for J; bases not matched to a gene: 10. Germline loops: CDR1 SNHLY, CDR2 FYNNEI. This CDR3 is 15 amino acids long. CDR3 DNA sequence: TGTGCCAGCAGAAGACAGGGATCGAACGACAATGAGCAGTTCTTC. Protein sequence: CASRRQGSNDNEQFF.

The V and J genes are TRBV14 and TRBJ2-7, with 11 bases matching TRBD2. The CDR3 runs 16 residues. The ends lost 0 bases at V and 5 bases at J; junction bases unmatched: 6. Per germline, CDR1 SGHDN and CDR2 FVKESK. The CDR3 sequence: CASSQDSGRAQDEQYF. As DNA, the CDR3 is TGTGCCAGCAGCCAAGATAGCGGGAGGGCCCAGGACGAGCAGTACTTC.

This chain connects TRBV7-9 to TRBJ2-7; D perhaps matches TRBD2 (5 bases). V was trimmed by 5 bases and J by 2 bases, leaving 13 bases between them. CDR1 SEHNR and CDR2 FQNEAQ come from the germline V gene (reference sequence). This CDR3 has 14 residues. This chain's CDR3 is CASSEVPGTYEQYF. The CDR3 nucleotides are TGTGCCAGCAGCGAGGTCCCGGGAACCTACGAGCAGTACTTC.

In this sample, this clonotype turned up many times. The chain has TRBV19 and TRBJ2-1; D is possibly TRBD2 (5 bases). Germline-derived CDR1 and CDR2 are LNHDA and SQIVND (reference sequence). Trimming stripped 3 bases from V and 6 bases from J, with 9 bases between. The CDR3 extends over 13 amino acids. The CDR3 loop reads CASSIGLGNEQFF. Written as DNA, the CDR3 is TGTGCCAGTAGTATCGGACTGGGCAATGAGCAGTTCTTC.